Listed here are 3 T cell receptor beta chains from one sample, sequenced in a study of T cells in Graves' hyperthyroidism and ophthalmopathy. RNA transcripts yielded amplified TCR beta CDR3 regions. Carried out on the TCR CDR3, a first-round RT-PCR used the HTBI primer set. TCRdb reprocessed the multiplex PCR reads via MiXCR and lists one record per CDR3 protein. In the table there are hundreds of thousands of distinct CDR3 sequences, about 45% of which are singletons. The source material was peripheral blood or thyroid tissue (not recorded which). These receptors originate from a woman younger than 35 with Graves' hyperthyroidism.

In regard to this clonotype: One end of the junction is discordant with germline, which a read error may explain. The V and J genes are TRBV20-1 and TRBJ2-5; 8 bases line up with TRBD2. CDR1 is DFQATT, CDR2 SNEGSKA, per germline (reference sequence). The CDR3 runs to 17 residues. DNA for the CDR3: TGCAGTGCTAGCGCTTACCGTTCTAGCGGGTTCCAAGAGGCCCAGTACTTC. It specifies CSASAYRSSGFQEAQYF.

The CDR3 is CAISESNFFDGYTF. DNA for the CDR3: TGTGCCATCAGTGAATCTAACTTCTTCGATGGCTACACCTTC. This rearrangement joins TRBV10-3 to TRBJ1-2; D is unresolved. Trimming cost V 3 bases and J 6 bases, with 14 bases left between them. Germline V CDR1 and CDR2: ENHRY, SYGVKD. The CDR3 loop spans 14 amino acids.

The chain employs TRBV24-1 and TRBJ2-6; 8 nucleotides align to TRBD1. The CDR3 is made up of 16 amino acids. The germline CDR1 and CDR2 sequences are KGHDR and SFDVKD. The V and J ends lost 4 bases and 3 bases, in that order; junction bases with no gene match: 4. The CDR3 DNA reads TGTGCCACCAGTGAACAGGGGGGAGTTGGGGCCAACGTCCTGACTTTC. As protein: CATSEQGGVGANVLTF.